These T cell receptor beta chains were read from a single sample in a study of early T cells in non-severe SARS-CoV-2 infection. Via MiXCR, TCRdb re-called the 5' RACE reads, giving one row per CDR3 protein. Of around 82,000 distinct CDR3 sequences listed, approximately 12% were seen once; the top ten hold around 3.5%. The sequenced material came from whole blood. The receptors come from an adult who was a healthcare worker with PCR-confirmed SARS-CoV-2 infection or an uninfected control (not recorded which). Both conserved end residues are part of each CDR3. D genes are given only for firm matches. Clone size is not always given. Where it is, it says once, few, many or a class for expanded clones.

clone_size,j_call,d_call,v_call,cdr3_aa,cdr3_nt
many,TRBJ2-1,TRBD2,TRBV6-5,CASSPRGSTYNEQFF,TGTGCCAGCAGCCCACGCGGGAGCACCTACAATGAGCAGTTCTTC
many,TRBJ2-1,TRBD2,TRBV29-1,CSVFGTSGSVDEQFF,TGCAGCGTTTTCGGGACTAGCGGGAGTGTGGATGAGCAGTTCTTC
few,TRBJ2-1,TRBD2,TRBV6-2/TRBV6-3,CASRGSGTVYNEQFF,TGTGCCAGCAGAGGAAGCGGGACCGTATACAATGAGCAGTTCTTC
few,TRBJ2-5,TRBD2,TRBV11-2,CASSTGLAGGLETQYF,TGTGCCAGCAGCACCGGACTAGCGGGAGGGCTGGAGACCCAGTACTTC
few,TRBJ2-4,.,TRBV9,CASSPRGLQNNIQYF,TGTGCCAGCAGCCCCAGAGGGCTGCAGAACAACATTCAGTACTTC
many,TRBJ1-3,.,TRBV30,CAWMLGAGNTIYF,TGTGCCTGGATGTTAGGCGCTGGAAACACCATATATTTT
.,TRBJ2-5,.,TRBV20-1,CSARGDQRTGETQYF,TGCAGTGCTAGAGGGGACCAGAGGACTGGAGAGACCCAGTACTTC
many,TRBJ1-2,.,TRBV28,CASSLLEGTVDRYTF,TGTGCCAGCAGTTTATTGGAGGGTACAGTTGATCGCTACACCTTC
few,TRBJ2-7,.,TRBV28,CASSLDVGGEQYF,TGTGCCAGCAGTTTGGACGTCGGGGGTGAGCAGTACTTC
.,TRBJ2-3,TRBD1,TRBV29-1,CSGSRDRGDTQYF,TGCAGCGGTTCCCGGGACAGGGGAGATACGCAGTATTTT
many,TRBJ2-1,TRBD2,TRBV11-2,CASSVDREGIQFF,TGTGCCAGCAGCGTCGACCGGGAGGGTATTCAGTTCTTC
.,TRBJ1-6,TRBD1,TRBV9,CASSVDRGPGTLHF,TGTGCCAGCAGCGTGGACAGGGGGCCAGGCACCCTCCACTTT
.,TRBJ1-2,.,TRBV20-1,CSASLVSNYGYTF,TGCAGTGCTAGTCTAGTTTCTAACTATGGCTACACCTTC
.,TRBJ1-1,.,TRBV28,CASSPVRLNTEAFF,TGTGCCAGCAGCCCGGTTAGGTTGAACACTGAAGCTTTCTTT
few,TRBJ1-5,TRBD1,TRBV18,CASSLGGGRGFSNQPQHF,TGTGCCAGCTCACTTGGAGGGGGCAGGGGATTTAGCAATCAGCCCCAGCATTTT
many,TRBJ2-1,.,TRBV20-1,CSAKGPGDYNEQFF,TGCAGTGCGAAGGGACCAGGGGACTACAATGAGCAGTTCTTC
few,TRBJ2-5,.,TRBV11-2,CASSAGQRVETQYF,TGTGCCAGCAGCGCGGGACAACGGGTAGAGACCCAGTACTTC
many,TRBJ2-5,.,TRBV5-1,CASQVQETQYF,TGCGCCAGTCAAGTTCAAGAGACCCAGTACTTC
few,TRBJ2-7,.,TRBV27,CATRRGRGSYEQYF,TGTGCCACCCGAAGGGGGAGAGGGTCCTACGAGCAGTACTTC
many,TRBJ1-1,.,TRBV7-3,CASSLNSPAVSTEAFF,TGTGCCAGCAGCTTAAATTCCCCAGCAGTTTCGACTGAAGCTTTCTTT
.,TRBJ2-7,.,TRBV11-2,CASSAAGNRNEQYF,TGTGCCAGCAGCGCCGCAGGGAATCGGAACGAGCAGTACTTC
few,TRBJ1-1,TRBD1,TRBV25-1,CASSATDRVGAEAFF,TGTGCCAGCAGTGCTACGGACAGGGTAGGGGCTGAAGCTTTCTTT
many,TRBJ2-3,.,TRBV28,CASSLFTGSTDTQYF,TGTGCCAGCAGTTTATTTACAGGGAGCACAGATACGCAGTATTTT
.,TRBJ2-7,TRBD2,TRBV9,CASSAGREQYF,TGTGCCAGCAGCGCCGGGAGGGAGCAGTACTTC
few,TRBJ2-2,.,TRBV19,CATLQPNTGELFF,TGTGCCACCCTGCAGCCGAACACCGGGGAGCTGTTTTTT
.,TRBJ2-2,.,TRBV30,CAWSPAGELFF,TGTGCCTGGAGCCCCGCCGGGGAGCTGTTTTTT
.,TRBJ2-6,.,TRBV19,CASMVSGANVLTF,TGTGCCAGTATGGTATCTGGGGCCAACGTCCTGACTTTC
many,TRBJ2-7,.,TRBV29-1,CSVVTVTYEQYF,TGCAGCGTTGTTACAGTCACCTACGAGCAGTACTTC
.,TRBJ2-3,.,TRBV7-9,CASSLTVRTDTQYF,TGTGCCAGCAGCCTAACGGTGCGCACAGATACGCAGTATTTT
few,TRBJ2-2,.,TRBV29-1,CSVSPFRPNTGELFF,TGCAGCGTCTCCCCCTTTCGGCCTAACACCGGGGAGCTGTTTTTT
.,TRBJ2-3,.,TRBV7-9,CASSLQGSDTQYF,TGTGCCAGCAGCTTACAGGGGTCAGATACGCAGTATTTT
many,TRBJ2-3,.,TRBV29-1,CSVDRGAVDTQYF,TGCAGCGTTGATAGGGGTGCGGTAGATACGCAGTATTTT
many,TRBJ2-7,.,TRBV15,CATSRGSSYEQYF,TGTGCCACCAGCCGGGGCTCGTCCTACGAGCAGTACTTC
few,TRBJ1-2,TRBD1,TRBV28,CASSLPGQGRGGYTF,TGTGCCAGCAGTTTACCGGGACAGGGCCGCGGTGGCTACACCTTC
.,TRBJ1-5,TRBD1,TRBV10-1,CASSGSRTGGGQPQHF,TGCGCCAGCAGTGGAAGCAGGACAGGGGGCGGTCAGCCCCAGCATTTT
many,TRBJ2-7,TRBD1,TRBV20-1,CSARTGDVGEQYF,TGCAGTGCTAGAACAGGGGACGTTGGCGAGCAGTACTTC
.,TRBJ2-7,.,TRBV18,CASSPEDIDYEQYF,TGTGCCAGCTCACCGGAAGACATCGACTACGAGCAGTACTTC
.,TRBJ2-5,TRBD2,TRBV7-3,CASSPTSGRRETQYF,TGTGCCAGCAGCCCTACTAGCGGGAGGCGGGAGACCCAGTACTTC
few,TRBJ2-2,.,TRBV7-6,CASSLNGPGRGELFF,TGTGCCAGCAGCTTAAACGGACCGGGCCGCGGGGAGCTGTTTTTT
many,TRBJ2-3,.,TRBV11-2,CASWGSLKQYF,TGTGCCAGCTGGGGAAGTCTCAAGCAGTATTTT
few,TRBJ2-1,.,TRBV29-1,CSAGIMGEQFF,TGCAGCGCCGGGATTATGGGTGAGCAGTTCTTC
.,TRBJ2-5,.,TRBV23-1,CASSQPVSGARRETQYF,TGCGCCAGCAGTCAACCCGTGTCTGGGGCGCGTAGGGAGACCCAGTACTTC
.,TRBJ2-5,.,TRBV12-3/TRBV12-4,CASSSTGVPETQYF,TGTGCCAGCAGCTCCACCGGAGTTCCTGAGACCCAGTACTTC
few,TRBJ1-2,.,TRBV28,CASSFSTANYGYTF,TGTGCCAGCAGTTTCTCGACAGCTAACTATGGCTACACCTTC
.,TRBJ2-1,.,TRBV24-1,CATSEQQSSSSYNEQFF,TGTGCCACCAGTGAACAACAGTCTTCAAGCTCCTACAATGAGCAGTTCTTC
.,TRBJ1-5,.,TRBV12-3/TRBV12-4,CASSLGRAQPQHF,TGTGCCAGCAGTTTAGGCAGGGCCCAGCCCCAGCATTTT
.,TRBJ2-7,.,TRBV20-1,CSARDLDKEYEQYF,TGCAGTGCTAGAGATCTCGACAAAGAATACGAGCAGTACTTC
many,TRBJ2-7,.,TRBV19,CASRGLSYEQYF,TGTGCCAGTCGGGGCCTGTCCTACGAGCAGTACTTC
few,TRBJ1-1,TRBD1,TRBV6-6,CASSGKQGANTEAFF,TGTGCCAGCAGCGGAAAACAGGGGGCAAACACTGAAGCTTTCTTT
few,TRBJ1-1,TRBD1,TRBV5-1,CASSPRTGGLNTEAFF,TGCGCCAGCAGCCCCAGGACAGGGGGTTTGAACACTGAAGCTTTCTTT
few,TRBJ2-2,TRBD2,TRBV29-1,CSVGPGTSAGELFF,TGCAGCGTTGGGCCCGGGACTAGCGCCGGGGAGCTGTTTTTT
many,TRBJ2-5,TRBD2,TRBV5-1,CASSLTSGQETQYF,TGCGCCAGCAGCTTGACTAGCGGGCAAGAGACCCAGTACTTC
.,TRBJ1-5,.,TRBV24-1,CATSESQVHSNQPQHF,TGTGCCACCAGTGAATCCCAAGTCCATAGCAATCAGCCCCAGCATTTT
.,TRBJ2-7,TRBD2,TRBV5-4,CASSSPGGGGYGEQYF,TGTGCCAGCAGCTCCCCCGGGGGGGGAGGATATGGCGAGCAGTACTTC
many,TRBJ2-4,.,TRBV28,CASSLSGPKNIQYF,TGTGCCAGCAGTTTGTCAGGGCCAAAAAACATTCAGTACTTC